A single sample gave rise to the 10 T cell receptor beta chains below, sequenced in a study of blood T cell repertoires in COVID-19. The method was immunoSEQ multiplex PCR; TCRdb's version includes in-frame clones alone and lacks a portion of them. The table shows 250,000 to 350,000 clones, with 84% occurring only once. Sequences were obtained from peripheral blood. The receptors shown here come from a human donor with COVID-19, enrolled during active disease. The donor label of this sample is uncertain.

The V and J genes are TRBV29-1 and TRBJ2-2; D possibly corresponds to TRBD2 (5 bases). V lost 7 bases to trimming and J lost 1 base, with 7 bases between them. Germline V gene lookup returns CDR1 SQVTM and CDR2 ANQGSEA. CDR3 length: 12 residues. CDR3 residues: CSAEGNTGELFF. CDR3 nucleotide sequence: TGCAGCGCCGAGGGGAACACCGGGGAGCTGTTTTTT.

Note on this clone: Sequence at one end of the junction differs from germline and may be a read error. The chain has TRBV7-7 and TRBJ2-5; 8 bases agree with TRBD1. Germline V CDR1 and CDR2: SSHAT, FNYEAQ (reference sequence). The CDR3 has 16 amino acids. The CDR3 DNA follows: TGTGCTAGCAGCCCTGGACAGGGTTGGCGACAAGAGACCCAGTACTTC. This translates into CASSPGQGWRQETQYF.

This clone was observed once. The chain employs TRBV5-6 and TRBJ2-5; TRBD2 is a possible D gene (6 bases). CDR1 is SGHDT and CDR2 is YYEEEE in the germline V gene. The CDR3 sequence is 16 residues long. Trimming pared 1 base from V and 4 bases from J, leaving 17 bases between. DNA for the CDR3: TGTGCCAGCAGCTTGTTAGACGGTGACGGGAGAGAGACCCAGTACTTC. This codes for CASSLLDGDGRETQYF.

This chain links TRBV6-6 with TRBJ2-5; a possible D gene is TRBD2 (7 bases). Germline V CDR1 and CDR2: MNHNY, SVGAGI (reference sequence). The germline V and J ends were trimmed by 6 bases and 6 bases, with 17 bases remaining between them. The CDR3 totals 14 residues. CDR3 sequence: CASSQTGGAQTQYF. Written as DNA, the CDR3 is TGTGCCAGCAGCCAAACGGGGGGCGCACAGACCCAGTACTTC.

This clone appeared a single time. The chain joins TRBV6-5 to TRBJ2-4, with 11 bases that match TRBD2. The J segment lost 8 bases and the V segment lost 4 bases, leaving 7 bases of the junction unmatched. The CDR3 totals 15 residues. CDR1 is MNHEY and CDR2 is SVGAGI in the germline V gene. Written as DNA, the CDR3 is TGTGCCAGCAGTTTACTAGCGGGAGTAAGAGACATTCAGTACTTC. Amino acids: CASSLLAGVRDIQYF.

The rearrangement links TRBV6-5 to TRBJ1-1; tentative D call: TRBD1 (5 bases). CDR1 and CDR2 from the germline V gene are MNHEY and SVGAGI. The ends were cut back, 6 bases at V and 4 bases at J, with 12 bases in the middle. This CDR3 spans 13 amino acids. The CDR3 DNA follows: TGTGCCAGCAGCGGGGGGAGGAGCACTGAAGCTTTCTTT. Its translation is CASSGGRSTEAFF.

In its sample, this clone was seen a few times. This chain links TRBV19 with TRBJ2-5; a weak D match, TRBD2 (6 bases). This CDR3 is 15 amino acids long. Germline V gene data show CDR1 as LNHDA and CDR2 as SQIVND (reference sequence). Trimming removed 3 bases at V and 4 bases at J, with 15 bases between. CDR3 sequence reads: CASSIGTPVGETQYF. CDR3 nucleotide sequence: TGTGCCAGTAGTATCGGGACTCCCGTGGGAGAGACCCAGTACTTC.

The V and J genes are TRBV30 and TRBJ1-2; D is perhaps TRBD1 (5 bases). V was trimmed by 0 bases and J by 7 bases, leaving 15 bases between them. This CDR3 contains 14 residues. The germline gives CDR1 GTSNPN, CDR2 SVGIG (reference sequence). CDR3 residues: CAWSVLGGTVGYTF. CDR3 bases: TGTGCCTGGAGTGTATTGGGGGGTACGGTTGGCTACACCTTC.

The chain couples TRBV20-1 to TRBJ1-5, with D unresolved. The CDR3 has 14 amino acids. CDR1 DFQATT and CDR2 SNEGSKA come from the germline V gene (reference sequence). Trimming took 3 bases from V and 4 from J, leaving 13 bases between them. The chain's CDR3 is CSASPPGGNQPQHF. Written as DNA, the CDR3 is TGCAGTGCTAGTCCCCCAGGCGGGAATCAGCCCCAGCATTTT.

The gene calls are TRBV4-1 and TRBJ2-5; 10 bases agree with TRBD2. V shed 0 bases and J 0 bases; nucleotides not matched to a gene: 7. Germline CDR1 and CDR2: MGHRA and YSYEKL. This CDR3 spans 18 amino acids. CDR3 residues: CASSQDLVGLANQETQYF. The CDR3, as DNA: TGCGCCAGCAGCCAAGACCTCGTGGGACTAGCGAACCAAGAGACCCAGTACTTC.